A single sample is the source of the 27 T cell receptor beta chains below, sequenced in a study of OX40 agonist ivuxolimab in advanced cancers. The table came from immunoSEQ multiplex PCR; TCRdb's copy has only in-frame clones and leaves some out. The sample records around 62,000 clones, around 90% being singletons. This specimen was CD4+ or CD8+ T cells sorted from blood, taken in a trial of the OX40 agonist ivuxolimab. The receptors shown here come from an adult with an advanced solid tumor such as melanoma, head and neck, liver or kidney cancer.

V and J are TRBV9 and TRBJ2-1, with 7 bases that match TRBD2. In germline, CDR1 is SGDLS, CDR2 YYNGEE. J was trimmed by 0 bases and V by 4 bases; bases with no gene match: 4. The CDR3 is 15 amino acids. The CDR3 loop reads CASSPGTNSYNEQFF. The CDR3 DNA sequence: TGTGCCAGCAGCCCCGGGACTAACTCCTACAATGAGCAGTTCTTC.

The CDR3 is CASSYGGRTSGRGAGELFF. The CDR3 region has the DNA TGTGCCAGTAGTTATGGTGGTCGGACTAGCGGGAGAGGGGCCGGGGAGCTGTTTTTT. This chain connects TRBV19 to TRBJ2-2; 13 nucleotides match TRBD2. Germline values: CDR1 LNHDA, CDR2 SQIVND (reference sequence). V lost 5 bases and J lost 6; bases outside the gene matches: 15. This CDR3 spans 19 amino acids.

This clone appeared a single time. The CDR3 sequence: CASGTSGSYEQYF. In DNA, the CDR3 is TGTGCCAGTGGGACATCCGGCTCCTACGAGCAGTACTTC. V is TRBV27 and J is TRBJ2-7; D may be TRBD1 (6 bases). Germline CDR1 and CDR2: MNHEY and SMNVEV (reference sequence). V dropped 9 bases and J dropped 0 bases, with 12 bases sitting between them. The CDR3 is 13 residues long.

J is TRBJ2-6 and V is TRBV19, with 9 bases aligning to TRBD1. V lost 4 bases, J lost 2 bases, and 9 bases stayed unmatched. Looked up from germline, CDR1 is LNHDA and CDR2 is SQIVND (reference sequence). CDR3 size: 18 residues. CDR3 coding DNA: TGTGCCAGTAGTAAACCGACAGGGGGGGTTACTGGGGCCAACGTCCTGACTTTC. Amino acid sequence: CASSKPTGGVTGANVLTF.

The gene calls are TRBV28 and TRBJ1-5; D possibly corresponds to TRBD1 (5 bases). The CDR3 consists of 16 residues. From germline, CDR1 is MDHEN and CDR2 SYDVKM. The V and J ends lost 6 bases and 2 bases respectively, with 17 bases between them. In DNA form, the CDR3 reads TGTGCCAGCAGATCCACGACAGTTGGAGGCAATCAGCCCCAGCATTTT. Translation gives CASRSTTVGGNQPQHF.

The rearrangement links TRBV12-5 to TRBJ2-4; 8 nucleotides align to TRBD1. The CDR3 totals 15 residues. V lost 6 bases and J lost 1; bases outside the gene matches: 5. The germline gives CDR1 LGHNT, CDR2 FRNRAP. The CDR3 protein is CASGIGDRAKNIQYF. The DNA for the CDR3 is TGTGCTAGTGGCATTGGGGACAGGGCCAAAAACATTCAGTACTTC.

The chain recombines TRBV18 with TRBJ1-2, with a weak D call TRBD1 (6 bases). The CDR3 is made up of 17 amino acids. Trimming cost V 7 bases and J 2 bases, with 23 bases left between them. Germline V gene sequence: CDR1 KGHSH, CDR2 LQKENI. The chain's CDR3 is CASLPLPQGGGNYGYTF. In DNA, the CDR3 is TGTGCCAGCTTACCGCTCCCGCAGGGTGGGGGCAACTATGGCTACACCTTC. Filled out from reference TRBV18 and TRBJ1-2, the complete variable domain reads NAGVMQNPRHLVRRRGQEARLRCSPMKGHSHVYWYRQLPEEGLKFMVYLQKENIIDESGMPKERFSAEFPKEGPSILRIQQVVRGDSAAYFCASLPLPQGGGNYGYTFGSGTRLTVV.

V and J are TRBV9 and TRBJ1-4; D perhaps matches TRBD1 (6 bases). CDR1 SGDLS and CDR2 YYNGEE come from the germline V gene. Trimming removed 0 bases at V and 10 bases at J, with 13 bases between. The CDR3 runs 14 residues. CDR3 sequence: CASSVGPGVLKLFF. As DNA, the CDR3 is TGTGCCAGCAGCGTAGGGCCAGGGGTCCTAAAACTGTTTTTT.

The rearrangement joins TRBV27 to TRBJ2-2; 7 positions match TRBD1. The CDR3 has 17 amino acids. Per the germline V gene, CDR1 is MNHEY and CDR2 is SMNVEV (reference sequence). V lost 5 bases, J lost 1 base, and 10 bases stayed unmatched. The CDR3 DNA reads TGTGCCAGCAGTCGTATACAGGGGCTAGTGAACACCGGGGAGCTGTTTTTT. This codes for CASSRIQGLVNTGELFF.

V and J are TRBV7-8 and TRBJ2-1; possibly TRBD1 or TRBD2 for D (5 bases each). Germline values: CDR1 SGHVS, CDR2 FQNEAQ. This CDR3 spans 16 amino acids. V lost 5 bases, J lost 1 base, and 15 bases lay in between. The CDR3 DNA follows: TGTGCCAGCAGCCCCTGGGACCCCGTTTCCTACAATGAGCAGTTCTTC. Translation gives CASSPWDPVSYNEQFF.

The rearrangement joins TRBV5-1 to TRBJ2-3; 9 bases align to TRBD2. CDR3 length equals 16 residues. V gave up 0 bases and J gave up 1 base; unmatched junction bases: 3. Germline V CDR1 and CDR2: SGHRS, YFSETQ. CDR3 nucleotide sequence: TGCGCCAGCAGCTTGGGGCCTAGCGGGGGCACAGATACGCAGTATTTT. It translates to CASSLGPSGGTDTQYF.

This chain uses TRBV7-3 with TRBJ2-1, with D tentatively TRBD2 (6 bases). Trimming cost V 0 bases and J 8 bases, with 20 bases left between them. The CDR3 is made up of 17 amino acids. The germline V gene encodes CDR1 SGHTA and CDR2 FQGTGA. As DNA, the CDR3 is TGTGCCAGCAGCTTAACTGGGGCTAGAGGGAGGCGAGATGAGCAGTTCTTC. Translating gives CASSLTGARGRRDEQFF.

The J gene is TRBJ1-1, the V gene TRBV6-6; D unresolved. The CDR3 is made up of 13 amino acids. V lost 4 bases to trimming and J lost 5 bases, with 11 bases between them. Germline V CDR1 and CDR2: MNHNY, SVGAGI (reference sequence). Written as DNA, the CDR3 is TGTGCCAGCAGTTCCATGGCGGGAACTGAAGCTTTCTTT. Its translation is CASSSMAGTEAFF.

The CDR3 loop is CASSFEQGLGQFF. The CDR3, as DNA: TGTGCCAGCAGCTTCGAACAGGGACTGGGGCAGTTCTTC. The rearrangement uses TRBV11-2 and TRBJ2-1; D may be TRBD1 or TRBD2 (6 bases each). Trimming took off 3 bases at V and 12 bases at J, with 15 bases between the two ends. This CDR3 comprises 13 residues. The V gene's germline CDR1 is SGHAT and CDR2 FQNNGV. Variable domain in full (rest from reference TRBV11-2 and TRBJ2-1): EAGVAQSPRYKIIEKRQSVAFWCNPISGHATLYWYQQILGQGPKLLIQFQNNGVVDDSQLPKDRFSAERLKGVDSTLKIQPAKLEDSAVYLCASSFEQGLGQFFGPGTRLTVL.

This rearrangement joins TRBV2 to TRBJ1-2; 10 nucleotides agree with TRBD1. This CDR3 is 15 amino acids long. The V and J ends lost 7 bases and 8 bases, in that order; junction bases with no gene match: 13. The germline CDR1 and CDR2 sequences are SNHLY and FYNNEI. CDR3 in DNA: TGTGCCAGCACTTATATAAAGACAGGGGGCGGAGGCTACACCTTC. This sequence encodes CASTYIKTGGGGYTF.

This chain uses TRBV30 with TRBJ1-1; D uncertain. V lost 3 bases to trimming and J lost 3 bases, with 14 bases between them. The CDR3 loop spans 14 amino acids. The germline gives CDR1 GTSNPN, CDR2 SVGIG (reference sequence). The CDR3, as DNA: TGTGCCTGGAGGGGGAACGTTAAGGACACTGAAGCTTTCTTT. It codes for CAWRGNVKDTEAFF.

The chain couples TRBV10-2 to TRBJ2-4; 8 bases fit TRBD1. Losses at the gene ends were 8 bases for V and 6 bases for J; bases not matched to a gene: 6. This CDR3 has 13 amino acids. CDR1 and CDR2 from the germline V gene are WSHSY and SAAADI. CDR3 DNA: TGCGCCAGCGGGGGGACAGGTTTAAACATTCAGTACTTC. Protein product: CASGGTGLNIQYF.

The genes are TRBV5-1 and TRBJ1-1; 7 bases are a match to TRBD1. Germline CDR1 SGHRS, CDR2 YFSETQ. The V and J ends lost 4 bases and 5 bases, in that order; junction bases with no gene match: 2. The length of the CDR3 is 12 residues. The CDR3 reads CASSQDRTEAFF. DNA of the CDR3: TGCGCCAGCAGCCAGGACAGGACTGAAGCTTTCTTT.

This chain links TRBV7-9 with TRBJ1-5; 7 bases map to TRBD1. J lost 1 base, V lost 2 bases, and 8 bases had no gene match. CDR3 length: 17 amino acids. Germline loops: CDR1 SEHNR, CDR2 FQNEAQ (reference sequence). CDR3 in amino acids: CASSLLLPGQSNQPQHF. In nucleotides, the CDR3 is TGTGCCAGCAGCTTACTACTTCCGGGACAGAGCAATCAGCCCCAGCATTTT.

This chain links TRBV18 with TRBJ1-1; a weak D match, TRBD1 (6 bases). The germline V gene has CDR1 KGHSH and CDR2 LQKENI. The CDR3 runs 16 residues. Trimming removed 2 bases at V and 3 bases at J, with 16 bases between. CDR3 nucleotide sequence: TGTGCCAGCTCACCAAAGGGCGCAGGGACACACACTGAAGCTTTCTTT. Translating it yields CASSPKGAGTHTEAFF.

V and J are TRBV5-1 and TRBJ2-5, with 9 bases lining up with TRBD2. This CDR3 region has 15 residues. Germline trimming cut 5 bases from V and 5 bases from J; bases unmatched to any gene: 10. Germline values: CDR1 SGHRS, CDR2 YFSETQ. The CDR3 DNA is TGCGCCAGCAGACCTAGCGGGAAGTCAGGGGAGACCCAGTACTTC. Encoded protein: CASRPSGKSGETQYF.

The chain carries TRBV5-4 and TRBJ2-7; D possibly uses TRBD1 or TRBD2 (5 bases each). Trimming removed 0 bases at V and 2 bases at J, with 12 bases between. Germline assignment: CDR1 SGHNT and CDR2 YYREEE (reference sequence). The CDR3 totals 15 residues. CDR3 in amino acids: CASSLERLGPYEQYF. In nucleotides, the CDR3 is TGTGCCAGCAGCTTGGAAAGGCTGGGACCCTACGAGCAGTACTTC.

The V and J genes are TRBV19 and TRBJ1-2; D ambiguous. Trimming removed 3 bases at V and 3 bases at J, with 11 bases between. CDR1 and CDR2 from the germline V gene are LNHDA and SQIVND (reference sequence). The CDR3 is made up of 14 amino acids. The CDR3: CASSISVHDYGYTF. CDR3 DNA sequence: TGTGCCAGTAGTATCTCAGTCCATGACTATGGCTACACCTTC.

V gene TRBV14 combines with J gene TRBJ2-7; 9 bases align to TRBD1. Germline CDR1 and CDR2: SGHDN and FVKESK. Trimming removed 4 bases from V and 4 bases from J; junction bases left unmatched: 8. The length of the CDR3 is 15 residues. The CDR3 reads CASSRSGQGSYEQYF. The CDR3 nucleotides are TGTGCCAGCAGCCGGTCGGGACAGGGTTCGTACGAGCAGTACTTC. The full variable domain, in which reference TRBV14 and TRBJ2-7 provide the parts outside the CDR3, is EAGVTQFPSHSVIEKGQTVTLRCDPISGHDNLYWYRRVMGKEIKFLLHFVKESKQDESGMPNNRFLAERTGGTYSTLKVQPAELEDSGVYFCASSRSGQGSYEQYFGPGTRLTVT.

The chain combines TRBV4-1 with TRBJ1-5; D is uncertain. CDR1 and CDR2 from the germline V gene are MGHRA and YSYEKL. V lost 1 base, J lost 0 bases, and 4 bases lay in between. The CDR3 contains 14 residues. The CDR3 here is CASSQGHSNQPQHF. The DNA for the CDR3 is TGCGCCAGCAGCCAAGGACATAGCAATCAGCCCCAGCATTTT.

The CDR3 sequence is CASSYGTLANTGELFF. For the CDR3, the DNA is TGTGCCAGCAGTTACGGGACACTTGCGAACACCGGGGAGCTGTTTTTT. The chain has TRBV6-6 and TRBJ2-2; perhaps TRBD1 as D (6 bases). The CDR3 runs 16 residues. CDR1 MNHNY and CDR2 SVGAGI come from the germline V gene (reference sequence). V was shortened by 2 bases and J by 0 bases, with 10 bases between the two germline ends.

The chain is built from TRBV5-4 and TRBJ1-1; perhaps TRBD1 as D (5 bases). V was cut by 0 bases and J by 0 bases, with 15 bases left in between. Germline CDR1 reads SGHNT; CDR2 reads YYREEE (reference sequence). The CDR3 is 17 residues long. CDR3 loop: CASSLARAGRLNTEAFF. In nucleotides, the CDR3 is TGTGCCAGCAGCTTGGCTAGGGCAGGGAGGCTGAACACTGAAGCTTTCTTT.